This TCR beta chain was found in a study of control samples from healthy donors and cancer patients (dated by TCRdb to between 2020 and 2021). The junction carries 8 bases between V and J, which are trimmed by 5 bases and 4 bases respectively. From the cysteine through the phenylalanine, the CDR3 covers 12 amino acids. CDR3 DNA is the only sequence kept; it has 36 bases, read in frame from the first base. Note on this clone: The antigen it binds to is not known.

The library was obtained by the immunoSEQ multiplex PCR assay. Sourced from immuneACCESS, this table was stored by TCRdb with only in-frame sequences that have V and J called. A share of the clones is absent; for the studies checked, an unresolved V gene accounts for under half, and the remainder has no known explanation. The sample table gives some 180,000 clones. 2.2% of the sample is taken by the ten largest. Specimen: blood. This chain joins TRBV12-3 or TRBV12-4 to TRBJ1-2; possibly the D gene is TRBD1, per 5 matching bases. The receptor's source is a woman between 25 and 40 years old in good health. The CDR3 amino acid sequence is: CASSPGGYGYTF. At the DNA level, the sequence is TGTGCCAGCAGTCCTGGGGGCTATGGCTACACCTTC.